The 16 T cell receptor beta chains reported below all come from one sample, sequenced in a study of T cell responses to AZD1222 COVID-19 vaccine. Clones were sequenced by immunoSEQ multiplex PCR, and TCRdb holds only the in-frame ones, with some missing. The repertoire holds 90,000 to 120,000 clones, approximately 90% seen once, with around 4.5% in the top ten. The specimen comprised peripheral blood, sampled 28 days after the second AZD1222 dose. The source is an adult who received the AZD1222 COVID-19 vaccine.

The chain links TRBV12-3 or TRBV12-4 to TRBJ1-1; TRBD1 might be the D (6 bases). The CDR3 is 13 residues long. V shed 3 bases and J shed 4 bases, with 9 bases lying between them. CDR3 in amino acids: CASSLQGTTEAFF. The CDR3 bases are TGTGCCAGCAGTTTGCAGGGGACCACTGAAGCTTTCTTT.

The chain employs TRBV24-1 and TRBJ2-5; no clear D. V lost 2 bases, J lost 7 bases, and 7 bases lay in between. CDR1 and CDR2 (germline): KGHDR, SFDVKD. The CDR3 is 12 residues long. CDR3 in DNA: TGTGCCACCAGTGATTACCCGGGGACCCAGTACTTC. Its translation: CATSDYPGTQYF.

The J gene is TRBJ1-2, the V gene TRBV11-2; D gene unclear. There are 11 residues in the CDR3. Trimming took 6 bases from V and 7 from J, leaving 9 bases between them. The germline V gene encodes CDR1 SGHAT and CDR2 FQNNGV. DNA for the CDR3: TGTGCCAGCAGGTGGGGAGGTGGCTACACCTTC. Translated: CASRWGGGYTF.

The chain employs TRBV20-1 and TRBJ2-7; D is unclear. Trimming removed 3 bases at V and 2 bases at J, with 14 bases between. Germline CDR1 and CDR2: DFQATT and SNEGSKA (reference sequence). This CDR3 spans 14 amino acids. CDR3 region: CSASWGKVPYEQYF. The CDR3 nucleotides read TGCAGTGCTAGTTGGGGTAAGGTCCCCTACGAGCAGTACTTC.

This clone appeared once. This chain connects TRBV4-1 to TRBJ1-2; D not certain. The germline gives CDR1 MGHRA, CDR2 YSYEKL. The CDR3 extends over 16 amino acids. Trimming pared 0 bases from V and 0 bases from J, leaving 11 bases between. The CDR3, as DNA: TGCGCCAGCAGCCAAGATCTGGGCAGGACTAACTATGGCTACACCTTC. Encoded protein: CASSQDLGRTNYGYTF.

The chain combines TRBV2 with TRBJ1-2; D remains ambiguous. CDR1 is SNHLY, CDR2 FYNNEI, per germline. CDR3 length equals 15 residues. Between the trimmed V and J ends, which lost 3 bases and 4 bases, there was a span of 15 bases. CDR3 residues: CASSERSAWSYGYTF. CDR3 sequence (DNA): TGTGCCAGCAGTGAGAGGTCAGCCTGGTCCTATGGCTACACCTTC.

V gene TRBV7-7 combines with J gene TRBJ2-2; no clear D. This CDR3 has 15 amino acids. The germline V gene has CDR1 SSHAT and CDR2 FNYEAQ (reference sequence). V was pared by 5 bases and J by 0 bases, with 10 bases between. The DNA for the CDR3 is TGTGCCAGCAGCAAGAACCCGACGAACACCGGGGAGCTGTTTTTT. The encoded protein is CASSKNPTNTGELFF.

The genes are TRBV7-2 and TRBJ1-6; D is undetermined. This CDR3 has 14 amino acids. Between the trimmed V and J ends, which lost 1 base and 6 bases, there was a span of 7 bases. Germline V gene data show CDR1 as SGHTA and CDR2 as FQGNSA. CDR3 nucleotide sequence: TGTGCCAGCAGCTTAGTGGTTTCTAATTCACCCCTCCACTTT. Its protein is CASSLVVSNSPLHF.

J is TRBJ1-3 and V is TRBV6-5, with D possibly matching TRBD1 (5 bases). The CDR3 loop spans 15 amino acids. The germline V gene has CDR1 MNHEY and CDR2 SVGAGI. V was clipped by 2 bases and J by 4 bases, with 12 bases between them. CDR3 bases: TGTGCCAGCAGTTACCCGGGGGAGGCAGGAAACACCATATATTTT. This translates into CASSYPGEAGNTIYF.

The J gene is TRBJ2-5, the V gene TRBV11-2; 12 bases agree with TRBD2. V lost 2 bases to trimming and J lost 0 bases; unmatched junction nucleotides: 1. The CDR3 is 16 amino acids. CDR1 is SGHAT, CDR2 FQNNGV, per germline. CDR3 DNA sequence: TGTGCCAGCAGCTTAACTAGCGGGGGGTACCAAGAGACCCAGTACTTC. Translated: CASSLTSGGYQETQYF.

This chain links TRBV30 with TRBJ1-1, with a possible D match to TRBD1 (6 bases). Germline V lookup: CDR1 GTSNPN, CDR2 SVGIG (reference sequence). V lost 8 bases, J lost 0 bases, and 10 bases lay in between. This CDR3 comprises 12 residues. CDR3 nucleotide sequence: TGTGCCGGGGGGCTGATGAACACTGAAGCTTTCTTT. Translating it yields CAGGLMNTEAFF.

This clone was seen a few times. The chain links TRBV7-6 to TRBJ2-5; TRBD1 or TRBD2 may be the D gene (6 bases each). CDR1 and CDR2 (germline): SGHVS, FNYEAQ. V lost 0 bases, J lost 9 bases, and 20 bases lay in between. The CDR3 covers 16 residues. The CDR3 sequence: CASSLARDNPRRAQYF. CDR3 coding DNA: TGTGCCAGCAGCTTAGCGCGGGACAACCCCCGGAGGGCCCAGTACTTC.

This rearrangement joins TRBV10-1 to TRBJ1-2; weak D call: TRBD1 (5 bases). The CDR3 is 19 residues long. The V and J ends lost 0 bases and 4 bases respectively, with 24 bases between them. In germline, CDR1 is WNHNN, CDR2 SYGVQD (reference sequence). The CDR3 DNA is TGCGCCAGCAGTGAGTCCGAACACTTGGGCCTCGGGGGTGGCTATGGCTACACCTTC. It encodes CASSESEHLGLGGGYGYTF.

The chain uses TRBV6-1 and TRBJ2-7; D unclear. Trimming took off 2 bases at V and 0 bases at J, with 8 bases between the two ends. Germline lookup yields CDR1 MNHNS and CDR2 SASEGT. The CDR3 has 14 amino acids. The CDR3 DNA follows: TGTGCCAGCAGTGAACCGGCCAGCTCCTACGAGCAGTACTTC. Translated, it gives CASSEPASSYEQYF.

This clone occurred a few times. The chain couples TRBV29-1 to TRBJ1-4; no firm D call. V lost 4 bases to trimming and J lost 7 bases, with 13 bases between them. Germline loops: CDR1 SQVTM, CDR2 ANQGSEA. This CDR3 has 13 residues. CDR3 nucleotides: TGCAGCGTTGTGGGAGAGAGATCTGAAAAACTGTTTTTT. Translating it yields CSVVGERSEKLFF.

The V and J genes are TRBV19 and TRBJ1-5; D not certain. V was cut by 0 bases and J by 8 bases, with 14 bases left in between. The CDR3 covers 15 residues. Germline V gives CDR1 LNHDA, CDR2 SQIVND (reference sequence). The DNA of the CDR3 is TGTGCCAGTAGTATAGAACTTACACGGAAGGAGCCCCAGCATTTT. Translation gives CASSIELTRKEPQHF.